The TCR beta chain under discussion was sequenced for a study of blood T cell repertoires in COVID-19. Study-wide context: Sites in the United States, Italy and Spain provided acute and convalescent COVID-19 samples. T cells, B-cell-depleted T cells, or PBMCs supplied cDNA or gDNA.

This clone was detected only a few times. V was pared by 5 bases and J by 4 bases, with 11 bases between. The germline V gene has CDR1 LNHDA and CDR2 SQIVND (reference sequence). This CDR3 has 13 residues. Original analysis: Counts of nucleated cells, estimated from reference gene primer amplification, were obtained. Profiling relied on immunoSEQ multiplex PCR, and the TCRdb table lists in-frame clones only, not all of them. For V, J and clone size, that table is used; D and trimming come from the DNA. The data hold about 140,000 clones, with about three quarters observed a single time. This TCR came from a woman between 50 and 59 years old with active or convalescent COVID-19. The J gene is TRBJ1-2, the V gene TRBV19, with D unclear. Sequenced sample: peripheral blood. The CDR3 nucleotides are TGTGCCAGTAGTCCCCGGAGAGGCTATGGCTACACCTTC. Residues: CASSPRRGYGYTF.